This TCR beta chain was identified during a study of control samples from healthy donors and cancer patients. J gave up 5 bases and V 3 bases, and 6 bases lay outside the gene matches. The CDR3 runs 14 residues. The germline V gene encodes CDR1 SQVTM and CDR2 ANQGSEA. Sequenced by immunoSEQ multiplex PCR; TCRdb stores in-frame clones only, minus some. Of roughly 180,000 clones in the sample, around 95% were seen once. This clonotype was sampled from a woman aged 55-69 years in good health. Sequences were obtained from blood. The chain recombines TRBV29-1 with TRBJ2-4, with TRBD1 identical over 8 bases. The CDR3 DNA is TGCAGCGTTGATATTGGACAGGGTGAAAACATTCAGTACTTC. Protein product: CSVDIGQGENIQYF.